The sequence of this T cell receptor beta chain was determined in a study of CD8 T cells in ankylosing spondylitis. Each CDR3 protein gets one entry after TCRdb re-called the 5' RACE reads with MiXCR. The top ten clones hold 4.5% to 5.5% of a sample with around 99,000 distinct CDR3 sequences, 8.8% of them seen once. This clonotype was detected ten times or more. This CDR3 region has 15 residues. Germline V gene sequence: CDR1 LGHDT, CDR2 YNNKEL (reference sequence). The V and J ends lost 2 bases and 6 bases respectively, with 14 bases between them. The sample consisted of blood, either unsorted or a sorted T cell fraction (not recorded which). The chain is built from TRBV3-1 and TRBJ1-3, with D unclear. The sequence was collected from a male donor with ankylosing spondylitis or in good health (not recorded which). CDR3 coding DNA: TGTGCCAGCAGCCAAAGCCAGAGCGCTATAAACACCATATATTTT. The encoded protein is CASSQSQSAINTIYF.